This T cell receptor beta chain was recovered during a study of T cell responses to AZD1222 COVID-19 vaccine. Study outcomes and limitations: Variant regions that are unmutated are reportedly the target of nearly half of spike-specific TCRs.

TCRdb keeps only in-frame clones here, not all; method: immunoSEQ multiplex PCR. The sample records about 100,000 clones, about 88% being singletons. Looked up from germline, CDR1 is SGHRS and CDR2 is YFSETQ. V shed 6 bases and J shed 4 bases, with 13 bases lying between them. The CDR3 has 13 amino acids. Concerning this clone: Its antigen is not identified.

This receptor was obtained from an adult in good health. This rearrangement joins TRBV5-1 to TRBJ1-1; tentatively, D is TRBD1 (5 bases). Sequencing was performed on peripheral blood, taken on day 0 of AZD1222 vaccination. In DNA form, the CDR3 reads TGCGCCAGCAAGCTTCCGGGGGGCACTGAAGCTTTCTTT. It codes for CASKLPGGTEAFF.